These 10 T cell receptor beta chains originate from one sample sequenced in a study of blood T cells in healthy people across ages. Alongside a J-beta primer mix, a sample-barcoded 5' primer served in a second PCR lasting about 6 to 12 cycles. One entry per CDR3 protein, called by TCRdb with MiXCR from the 5' RACE reads. The data show 600,000 to 1,000,000 distinct CDR3 sequences, over 45% seen once. Sequenced sample: blood. The receptors derive from a man aged 25 to 40 in good health.

V gene TRBV4-2 combines with J gene TRBJ2-3; D is unclear. This CDR3 region has 13 residues. Germline-derived CDR1 and CDR2 are LGHNA and YNFKEQ. Trimming stripped 1 base from V and 4 bases from J, with 6 bases between. The CDR3 DNA follows: TGTGCCAGCAGCCAAGGGGAAGCAGATACGCAGTATTTT. This gives the protein CASSQGEADTQYF.

The J gene is TRBJ1-1, the V gene TRBV12-3 or TRBV12-4; TRBD1 aligns across 10 bases. CDR3 length equals 14 residues. Germline trimming cut 7 bases from V and 5 bases from J; bases unmatched to any gene: 7. The CDR3 sequence: CASKIGQGGTEAFF. CDR3 coding DNA: TGTGCCAGCAAGATAGGACAGGGGGGTACTGAAGCTTTCTTT.

Comments on this clonotype: A much larger clone lies a single base off, so this may be a read error. The chain couples TRBV28 to TRBJ2-3; 11 bases are shared with TRBD2. Germline values: CDR1 MDHEN, CDR2 SYDVKM. The CDR3 runs 15 residues. CDR3 coding DNA: TGTGCCAGCAGTTCCCTAGCGGGAGGCACAGGTACGCAGTATTTT. Protein sequence: CASSSLAGGTGTQYF.

This clonotype was recorded many times. The rearrangement links TRBV12-3 or TRBV12-4 to TRBJ2-5, with D tentatively TRBD2 (5 bases). The CDR3 contains 13 residues. Trimming stripped 5 bases from V and 4 bases from J, with 11 bases between. CDR3 residues: CASSTGNLETQYF. CDR3 sequence (DNA): TGTGCCAGCAGTACCGGGAACCTAGAGACCCAGTACTTC.

Only a few counts were recorded for this clonotype. The chain combines TRBV4-2 with TRBJ1-2; no definite D call. V gave up 0 bases and J gave up 4 bases, with 12 bases separating them. Germline CDR1 is LGHNA and CDR2 is YNFKEQ. The CDR3 length is 15 residues. The CDR3 loop reads CASSQEWADPYGYTF. The CDR3, as DNA: TGTGCCAGCAGCCAAGAATGGGCCGACCCCTATGGCTACACCTTC.

There are a few counts of this clonotype. The chain employs TRBV29-1 and TRBJ2-4; D unclear. Germline V gives CDR1 SQVTM, CDR2 ANQGSEA. CDR3 length: 13 residues. V was pared by 4 bases and J by 0 bases, with 7 bases between. CDR3 DNA sequence: TGCAGCGTTGTAACCCTAGCCAAAAACATTCAGTACTTC. It yields the protein CSVVTLAKNIQYF.

This clonotype was counted a few times. This chain joins TRBV7-2 and TRBJ2-1; possible D gene TRBD2, 6 bases. The germline V gene encodes CDR1 SGHTA and CDR2 FQGNSA. The CDR3 consists of 13 residues. Trimming took off 9 bases at V and 7 bases at J, with 16 bases between the two ends. The CDR3 region has the DNA TGTGCCAGTTCGGGAGCGGAGGTTAATGAGCAGTTCTTC. Protein sequence: CASSGAEVNEQFF.

The chain couples TRBV3-1 to TRBJ2-5, with 8 bases aligning to TRBD2. This CDR3 region has 15 residues. The V and J ends lost 2 bases and 6 bases, in that order; junction bases with no gene match: 8. In germline, CDR1 is LGHDT, CDR2 YNNKEL (reference sequence). The chain's CDR3 is CASSQRSGGTQTQYF. The DNA of the CDR3 is TGTGCCAGCAGCCAACGCAGCGGGGGCACCCAGACCCAGTACTTC.

This rearrangement joins TRBV5-1 to TRBJ1-2; 9 bases match TRBD1. V gave up 4 bases and J gave up 1 base; unmatched junction bases: 5. Germline V gene data show CDR1 as SGHRS and CDR2 as YFSETQ. This CDR3 spans 15 amino acids. As DNA, the CDR3 is TGCGCCAGCAGCCCGGGACAGGGATATAACTATGGCTACACCTTC. Amino acid sequence: CASSPGQGYNYGYTF.

This clonotype appeared a few times. The chain uses TRBV5-4 and TRBJ2-7; D might be TRBD2 (6 bases). Germline V gives CDR1 SGHNT, CDR2 YYREEE (reference sequence). V lost 0 bases and J lost 3, with 10 bases in between. The CDR3 totals 14 residues. The CDR3 DNA follows: TGTGCCAGCAGCTTGGAACGGAGGGGCTACGAGCAGTACTTC. Translated, it gives CASSLERRGYEQYF.